This T cell receptor (beta chain) was captured in a study of OX40 agonist ivuxolimab in advanced cancers. Study-level background: Subjects had a mean age of 60 years, with a range of about 23 to 79; roughly 83% were male. Prior anti-PD-1, anti-PD-L1 or anti-CTLA-4 therapy was allowed; approximately 40% had some.

TCRdb's table, derived via immunoSEQ multiplex PCR, lists solely in-frame clones and lacks some. This sample has about 62,000 clones, with less than 85% found just once. This CDR3 contains 14 residues. The trim removed 8 bases at V and 5 bases at J, leaving 11 bases unmatched. Germline loops: CDR1 MNHEY, CDR2 SVGAGI. The chain recombines TRBV6-5 with TRBJ1-1, with 7 bases identical to TRBD1. The specimen was CD4+ or CD8+ T cells sorted from blood, collected in a trial of the OX40 agonist ivuxolimab. The clonotype was recovered from an adult with an advanced solid tumor such as melanoma, head and neck, liver or kidney cancer. The CDR3 spells CASERRGQKTEAFF. CDR3 DNA: TGTGCCAGCGAAAGGAGGGGGCAAAAAACTGAAGCTTTCTTT.